Listed here are 20 T cell receptor beta chains from one sample, sequenced in a study of a mutant IDH1 vaccine in newly diagnosed glioma. Assay: immunoSEQ multiplex PCR; the TCRdb copy retains only in-frame clones and omits some. The top ten clones hold around 7% of a sample with more than 80,000 clones, 83% of them seen once. Indicated time point: baseline, week 1 (first vaccination visit). The sample's treatment: pre-vaccination baseline after standard-of-care therapy. Material: PBMCs, obtained from a glioma patient treated with radiotherapy, temozolomide or both. The receptor source for this set is a woman in her 50s with glioma.

This clone was observed a few times. This chain links TRBV20-1 with TRBJ2-7; D ambiguous. The CDR3 totals 11 residues. Germline CDR1 is DFQATT and CDR2 is SNEGSKA (reference sequence). Trimming cost V 5 bases and J 4 bases, with 9 bases left between them. The CDR3 protein is CSAGPGYEQYF. The CDR3 region has the DNA TGCAGTGCTGGACCCGGTTACGAGCAGTACTTC.

V is TRBV5-1 and J is TRBJ1-1, with 7 positions matching TRBD1. The V gene end was trimmed by 9 bases and the J gene end by 1 base; junction bases not matched to a gene: 3. Germline loops: CDR1 SGHRS, CDR2 YFSETQ. This CDR3 spans 12 amino acids. The DNA of the CDR3 is TGCGCCACCCGGACAGGGAACACTGAAGCTTTCTTT. The encoded protein is CATRTGNTEAFF.

This clone was recorded only once. The chain combines TRBV11-3 with TRBJ1-5; D unclear. There are 17 residues in the CDR3. Germline CDR1 reads SGHNT; CDR2 reads YENEEA. Trimming took off 3 bases at V and 1 base at J, with 16 bases between the two ends. The CDR3 DNA is TGTGCCAGCAGCTTCAAGCAGGTTTTTGAAAGCAATCAGCCCCAGCATTTT. Protein sequence: CASSFKQVFESNQPQHF.

The rearrangement links TRBV4-1 to TRBJ1-2, with TRBD1 matching 8 bases. V gave up 2 bases and J gave up 7 bases; unmatched junction bases: 3. This CDR3 is 13 amino acids long. In germline, CDR1 is MGHRA, CDR2 YSYEKL. CDR3 sequence: CASSQQGAGGYTF. Here the CDR3 DNA reads TGCGCCAGCAGCCAACAGGGGGCGGGTGGCTACACCTTC.

The chain carries TRBV2 and TRBJ2-7; TRBD1 is a possible D gene (5 bases). Germline V gene data show CDR1 as SNHLY and CDR2 as FYNNEI. Trimming took 1 base from V and 4 from J, leaving 14 bases between them. There are 15 residues in the CDR3. The DNA of the CDR3 is TGTGCCAGCAGTGAAGGCAGCAGGGTCCGATACGAGCAGTACTTC. This sequence encodes CASSEGSRVRYEQYF.

The chain combines TRBV6-1 with TRBJ2-2; 7 bases fit TRBD1. Looked up from germline, CDR1 is MNHNS and CDR2 is SASEGT. This CDR3 is built from 15 residues. The J segment lost 4 bases and the V segment lost 6 bases, leaving 8 bases of the junction unmatched. Written as DNA, the CDR3 is TGTGCCAGCAGGTCCCGACAGGGCACCACCGGGGAGCTGTTTTTT. Residues: CASRSRQGTTGELFF.

This chain links TRBV6-6 with TRBJ1-6; D uncertain. The CDR3 runs to 14 residues. V was shortened by 6 bases and J by 5 bases, with 11 bases between the two germline ends. Germline-derived CDR1 and CDR2 are MNHNY and SVGAGI (reference sequence). The CDR3 DNA follows: TGTGCCAGCAGCTCTGGGCTAGATAATTCACCCCTCCACTTT. It codes for CASSSGLDNSPLHF.

The J gene is TRBJ1-5, the V gene TRBV30, with 11 bases aligning to TRBD1. The trim removed 1 base at V and 7 bases at J, leaving 3 bases unmatched. Germline CDR1 is GTSNPN and CDR2 is SVGIG (reference sequence). The CDR3 extends over 14 amino acids. As DNA, the CDR3 is TGTGCCTGGAGTGGGGACAGGGGGGCCCAGCCCCAGCATTTT. Encoded protein: CAWSGDRGAQPQHF.

The chain employs TRBV28 and TRBJ2-1; tentative D call: TRBD1 (6 bases). CDR3 length: 16 residues. The V end was cut by 2 bases, the J end by 3 bases, with 14 bases between. The germline V gene has CDR1 MDHEN and CDR2 SYDVKM. The CDR3 is CASSLRFGQFYNEQFF. For the CDR3, the DNA is TGTGCCAGCAGTTTAAGGTTCGGACAGTTCTACAATGAGCAGTTCTTC.

CDR3 nucleotides: TGTGCCAGCAGCTTGAGGCAGGGCCTTGACGAGCAGTACTTC. Translation gives CASSLRQGLDEQYF. This rearrangement joins TRBV5-5 to TRBJ2-7, with D possibly TRBD1 on 5 matching bases. There are 14 residues in the CDR3. CDR1 SGHKS and CDR2 YYEKEE come from the germline V gene (reference sequence). Trimming removed 1 base at V and 5 bases at J, with 13 bases between. The whole variable domain, filled in from reference TRBV5-5 and TRBJ2-7, reads DAGVTQSPTHLIKTRGQQVTLRCSPISGHKSVSWYQQVLGQGPQFIFQYYEKEERGRGNFPDRFSARQFPNYSSELNVNALLLGDSALYLCASSLRQGLDEQYFGPGTRLTVT.

The chain is built from TRBV6-1 and TRBJ1-2, with 9 bases fitting TRBD1. CDR3 length equals 14 residues. Germline CDR1 and CDR2: MNHNS and SASEGT. J lost 6 bases, V lost 3 bases, and 5 bases had no gene match. This CDR3 reads CASSELGQGNGYTF. DNA of the CDR3: TGTGCCAGCAGTGAGCTGGGACAGGGTAATGGCTACACCTTC.

This clone was found once. This rearrangement joins TRBV5-5 to TRBJ1-5, with a tentative D call TRBD1 (6 bases). The CDR3 consists of 17 residues. The germline V gene has CDR1 SGHKS and CDR2 YYEKEE (reference sequence). Trimming pared 4 bases from V and 3 bases from J, leaving 20 bases between. The CDR3, as DNA: TGTGCCAGCAGCCATTACCTTCTGGACAGAAACAATCAGCCCCAGCATTTT. As protein: CASSHYLLDRNNQPQHF.

V gene TRBV2 combines with J gene TRBJ1-5; unclear D gene. The CDR3 covers 12 residues. Trimming cost V 6 bases and J 4 bases, with 7 bases left between them. Looked up from germline, CDR1 is SNHLY and CDR2 is FYNNEI. The DNA of the CDR3 is TGTGCCAGCAGGCGACTGAATCAGCCCCAGCATTTT. Amino acids: CASRRLNQPQHF. The variable domain in full, completed from reference TRBV2 and TRBJ1-5, reads EPEVTQTPSHQVTQMGQEVILRCVPISNHLYFYWYRQILGQKVEFLVSFYNNEISEKSEIFDDQFSVERPDGSNFTLKIRSTKLEDSAMYFCASRRLNQPQHFGDGTRLSIL.

This chain uses TRBV15 with TRBJ2-6; tentatively, D is TRBD1 (5 bases). V was clipped by 0 bases and J by 0 bases, with 15 bases between them. Germline V lookup: CDR1 LNHNV, CDR2 YYDKDF (reference sequence). The CDR3 is 19 residues long. The DNA of the CDR3 is TGTGCCACCAGCAGAGACTTGCCGAGGACAAGCTCTGGGGCCAACGTCCTGACTTTC. This translates into CATSRDLPRTSSGANVLTF.

The rearrangement joins TRBV30 to TRBJ1-2; D uncertain. Germline values: CDR1 GTSNPN, CDR2 SVGIG (reference sequence). V lost 2 bases and J 1 base, leaving 14 bases between the germline ends. CDR3 length: 15 residues. The CDR3 is CAWSPSDTFNYGYTF. The CDR3 bases are TGTGCCTGGAGTCCCTCGGATACATTTAACTATGGCTACACCTTC. The variable domain in full, with the rest retrieved from reference TRBV30 and TRBJ1-2, is SQTIHQWPATLVQPVGSPLSLECTVEGTSNPNLYWYRQAAGRGLQLLFYSVGIGQISSEVPQNLSASRPQDRQFILSSKKLLLSDSGFYLCAWSPSDTFNYGYTFGSGTRLTVV.

This chain connects TRBV30 to TRBJ1-6; 7 nucleotides match TRBD1. The CDR3 has 14 residues. V was clipped by 6 bases and J by 10 bases; unmatched bases: 12. Per the germline V gene, CDR1 is GTSNPN and CDR2 is SVGIG (reference sequence). Here the CDR3 DNA reads TGTGCCTGCTCCCACAGGGGTGAAGGGTCACCCCTCCACTTT. Translated: CACSHRGEGSPLHF.

The chain links TRBV29-1 to TRBJ2-5, with D possibly TRBD1 on 6 matching bases. The germline V and J ends were trimmed by 3 bases and 3 bases, with 23 bases remaining between them. Germline V CDR1 and CDR2: SQVTM, ANQGSEA. The CDR3 has 17 amino acids. The CDR3 nucleotides are TGCAGCGTTGACCCTTATTTTAGGGACACCCAAAAAGAGACCCAGTACTTC. Translated: CSVDPYFRDTQKETQYF.

The V call is TRBV10-2, the J call TRBJ1-1, with a possible D match to TRBD1 (5 bases). The CDR3 runs 12 residues. The ends were cut back, 6 bases at V and 6 bases at J, with 11 bases in the middle. Germline V lookup: CDR1 WSHSY, CDR2 SAAADI. CDR3 amino acids: CASSRPGPEAFF. The CDR3 DNA reads as TGCGCCAGCAGCCGCCCGGGGCCTGAAGCTTTCTTT.

The chain has TRBV2 and TRBJ1-6, with 7 bases identical to TRBD1. Germline CDR1 is SNHLY and CDR2 is FYNNEI. CDR3 length equals 14 residues. The V segment lost 8 bases and the J segment 8 bases; nucleotides outside the gene matches: 9. Here the CDR3 reads CASGYQGGYSPLHF. As DNA, the CDR3 is TGTGCCAGCGGATACCAGGGGGGATATTCACCCCTCCACTTT. Drawing the rest from reference TRBV2 and TRBJ1-6, the complete variable domain is EPEVTQTPSHQVTQMGQEVILRCVPISNHLYFYWYRQILGQKVEFLVSFYNNEISEKSEIFDDQFSVERPDGSNFTLKIRSTKLEDSAMYFCASGYQGGYSPLHFGNGTRLTVT.

The chain employs TRBV4-1 and TRBJ2-5, with a possible D match to TRBD2 (7 bases). This CDR3 has 16 residues. Trimming took off 4 bases at V and 2 bases at J, with 17 bases between the two ends. In germline, CDR1 is MGHRA, CDR2 YSYEKL. As DNA, the CDR3 is TGCGCCAGCAGCCCTCCTGGAGGGGGGGAGCAAGAGACCCAGTACTTC. Translating gives CASSPPGGGEQETQYF.